This T cell receptor (beta chain) was profiled in a study of post-analysis software for immune sequencing data. cDNA libraries of TCR beta carried unique molecular identifiers. TCRdb re-called the PCR reads with MiXCR, one entry per CDR3 protein. The sample has about 760,000 distinct CDR3 sequences; 25% to 30% are singletons. Overall study findings and caveats: Those samples that were prepared in the same batch co-clustered strongly by F measure.

Details on this clonotype: The antigen remains undetermined.

The sample comprised blood. The clonotype was recovered from a girl aged 10-17 years with multiple sclerosis.

CDR3 region: CASSLETVRNGYTF. The CDR3 DNA follows: TGTGCCAGCAGCTTAGAGACAGTCCGGAATGGCTACACCTTC. The chain employs TRBV7-2 and TRBJ1-2, with D possibly matching TRBD1 (5 bases). V lost 1 base to trimming and J lost 6 bases, with 12 bases between them. Per the germline V gene, CDR1 is SGHTA and CDR2 is FQGNSA. The CDR3 covers 14 residues.